This T cell receptor beta chain was retrieved from a study of cytomegalovirus exposure and HLA in healthy donors. This CDR3 comprises 14 residues. The V gene's germline CDR1 is MNHEY and CDR2 SVGAGI. V was shortened by 2 bases and J by 4 bases, with 9 bases between the two germline ends. Sequencing used immunoSEQ multiplex PCR; TCRdb keeps in-frame clones, though not all of them. The sample lists nearly 110,000 clones; about 87% were seen once. Study-level points and caveats: Accounts indicate the classifier identified cytomegalovirus status with strong specificity and sensitivity.

To note about this clone: Antigen unknown.

The source of this sequence is a woman between 18 and 30 years old in good health and CMV-seropositive. Sequencing was performed on PBMCs. This rearrangement joins TRBV6-5 to TRBJ2-1; D remains unclear. Here the CDR3 DNA reads TGTGCCAGCAGTTACCTACTTGGTTACAATGAGCAGTTCTTC. Translated, it gives CASSYLLGYNEQFF.